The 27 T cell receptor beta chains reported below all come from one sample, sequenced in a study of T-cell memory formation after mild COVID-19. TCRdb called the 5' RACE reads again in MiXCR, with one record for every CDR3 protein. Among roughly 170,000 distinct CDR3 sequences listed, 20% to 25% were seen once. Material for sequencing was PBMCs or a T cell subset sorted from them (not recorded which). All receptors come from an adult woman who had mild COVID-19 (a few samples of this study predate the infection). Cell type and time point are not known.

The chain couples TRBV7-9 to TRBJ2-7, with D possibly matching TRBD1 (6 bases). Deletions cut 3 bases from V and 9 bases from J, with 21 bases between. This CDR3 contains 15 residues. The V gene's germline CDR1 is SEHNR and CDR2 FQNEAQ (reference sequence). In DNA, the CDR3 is TGTGCCAGCAGCTTCGACCCGGGACAAGGGGTGGTGCAGTACTTC. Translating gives CASSFDPGQGVVQYF.

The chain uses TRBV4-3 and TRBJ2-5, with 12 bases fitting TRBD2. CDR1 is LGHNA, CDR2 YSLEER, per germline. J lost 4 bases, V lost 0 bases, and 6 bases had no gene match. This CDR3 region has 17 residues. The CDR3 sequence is CASSQDLTSGSRETQYF. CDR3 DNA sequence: TGCGCCAGCAGCCAAGATTTGACTAGCGGGAGTCGAGAGACCCAGTACTTC.

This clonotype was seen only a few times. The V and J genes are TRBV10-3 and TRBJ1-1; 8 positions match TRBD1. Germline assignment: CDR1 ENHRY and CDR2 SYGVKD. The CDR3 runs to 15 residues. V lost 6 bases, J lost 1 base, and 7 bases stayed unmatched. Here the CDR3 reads CAISLTTGGNTEAFF. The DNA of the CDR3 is TGTGCCATCAGCTTGACTACAGGGGGGAACACTGAAGCTTTCTTT.

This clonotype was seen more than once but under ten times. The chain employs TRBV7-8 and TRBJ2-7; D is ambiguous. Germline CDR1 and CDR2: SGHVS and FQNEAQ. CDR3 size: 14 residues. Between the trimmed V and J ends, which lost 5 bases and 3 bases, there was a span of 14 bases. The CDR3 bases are TGTGCCAGCAGCGCTGACTCGAACTTCTACGAGCAGTACTTC. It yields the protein CASSADSNFYEQYF. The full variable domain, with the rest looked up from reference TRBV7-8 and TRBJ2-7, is GAGVSQSPRYKVAKRGQDVALRCDPISGHVSLFWYQQALGQGPEFLTYFQNEAQLDKSGLPSDRFFAERPEGSVSTLKIQRTQQEDSAVYLCASSADSNFYEQYFGPGTRLTVT.

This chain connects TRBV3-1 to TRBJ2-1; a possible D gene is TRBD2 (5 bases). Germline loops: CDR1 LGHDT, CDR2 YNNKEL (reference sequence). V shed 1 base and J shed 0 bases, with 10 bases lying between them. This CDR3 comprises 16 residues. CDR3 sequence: CASSQVGLHSYNEQFF. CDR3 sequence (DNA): TGTGCCAGCAGCCAAGTTGGACTGCACTCCTACAATGAGCAGTTCTTC.

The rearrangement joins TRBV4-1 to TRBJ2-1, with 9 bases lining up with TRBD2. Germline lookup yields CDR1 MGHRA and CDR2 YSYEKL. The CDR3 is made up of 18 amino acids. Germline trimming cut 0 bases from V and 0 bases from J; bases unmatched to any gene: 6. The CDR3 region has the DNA TGCGCCAGCAGCCAAGATCGCCTAGCGGGGTACTCCTACAATGAGCAGTTCTTC. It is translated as CASSQDRLAGYSYNEQFF.

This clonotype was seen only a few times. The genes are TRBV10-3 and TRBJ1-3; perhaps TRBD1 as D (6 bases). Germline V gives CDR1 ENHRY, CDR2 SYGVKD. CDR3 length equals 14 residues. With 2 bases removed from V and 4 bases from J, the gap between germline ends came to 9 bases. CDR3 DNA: TGTGCCATCAGTGAGCAGGGGCCAGGAAACACCATATATTTT. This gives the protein CAISEQGPGNTIYF.

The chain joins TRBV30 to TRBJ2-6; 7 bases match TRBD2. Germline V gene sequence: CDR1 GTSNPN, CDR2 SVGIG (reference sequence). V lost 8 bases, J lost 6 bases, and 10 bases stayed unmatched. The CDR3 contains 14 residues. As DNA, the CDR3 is TGTGCCACCCCGGGGGGAGGGGAGGCCAACGTCCTGACTTTC. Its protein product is CATPGGGEANVLTF.

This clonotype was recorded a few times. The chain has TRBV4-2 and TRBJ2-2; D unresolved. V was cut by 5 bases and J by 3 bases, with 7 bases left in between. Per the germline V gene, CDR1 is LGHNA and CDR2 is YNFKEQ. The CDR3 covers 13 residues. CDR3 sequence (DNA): TGTGCCAGCAGCTCGGTATACACCGGGGAGCTGTTTTTT. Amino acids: CASSSVYTGELFF.

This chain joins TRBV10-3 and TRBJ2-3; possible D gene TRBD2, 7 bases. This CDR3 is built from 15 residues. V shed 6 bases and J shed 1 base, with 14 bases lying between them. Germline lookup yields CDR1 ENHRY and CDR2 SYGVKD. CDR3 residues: CAISYREGGTDTQYF. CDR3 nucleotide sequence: TGTGCCATCAGCTACAGGGAGGGAGGCACAGATACGCAGTATTTT.

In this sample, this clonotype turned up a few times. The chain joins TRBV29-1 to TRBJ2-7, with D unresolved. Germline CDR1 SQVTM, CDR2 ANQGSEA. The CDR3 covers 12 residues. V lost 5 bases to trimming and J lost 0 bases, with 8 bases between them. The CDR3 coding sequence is TGCAGCGTTAAGGCCGCCTCCTACGAGCAGTACTTC. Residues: CSVKAASYEQYF.

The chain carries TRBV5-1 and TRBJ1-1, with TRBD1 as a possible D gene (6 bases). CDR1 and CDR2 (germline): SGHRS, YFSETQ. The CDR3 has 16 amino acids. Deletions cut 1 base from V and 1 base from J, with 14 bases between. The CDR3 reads CASSLRTVTPNTEAFF. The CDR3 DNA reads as TGCGCCAGCAGCTTGAGGACAGTAACACCGAACACTGAAGCTTTCTTT. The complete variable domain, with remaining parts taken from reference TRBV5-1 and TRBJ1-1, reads KAGVTQTPRYLIKTRGQQVTLSCSPISGHRSVSWYQQTPGQGLQFLFEYFSETQRNKGNFPGRFSGRQFSNSRSEMNVSTLELGDSALYLCASSLRTVTPNTEAFFGQGTRLTVV.

The CDR3 sequence: CASSLSRGHREQYF. The CDR3 nucleotides are TGTGCCAGCAGCTTGTCCAGGGGGCATCGAGAGCAGTACTTC. The chain links TRBV5-4 to TRBJ2-7; 8 nucleotides agree with TRBD1. Germline V lookup: CDR1 SGHNT, CDR2 YYREEE (reference sequence). V was pared by 1 base and J by 7 bases, with 7 bases of the junction left unmatched. The CDR3 runs to 14 residues.

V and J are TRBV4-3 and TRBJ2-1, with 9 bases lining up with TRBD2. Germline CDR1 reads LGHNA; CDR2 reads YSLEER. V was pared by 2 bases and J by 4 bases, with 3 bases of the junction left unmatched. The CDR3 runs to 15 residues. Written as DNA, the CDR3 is TGCGCCAGCAGCCAACGACTAGCGGAGTACAATGAGCAGTTCTTC. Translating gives CASSQRLAEYNEQFF.

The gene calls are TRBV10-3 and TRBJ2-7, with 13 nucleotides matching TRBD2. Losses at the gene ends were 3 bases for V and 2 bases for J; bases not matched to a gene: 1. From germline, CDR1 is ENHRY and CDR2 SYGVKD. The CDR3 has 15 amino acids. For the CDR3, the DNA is TGTGCCATCAGTGATGGACTAGCGGGAGCCTACGAGCAGTACTTC. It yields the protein CAISDGLAGAYEQYF.

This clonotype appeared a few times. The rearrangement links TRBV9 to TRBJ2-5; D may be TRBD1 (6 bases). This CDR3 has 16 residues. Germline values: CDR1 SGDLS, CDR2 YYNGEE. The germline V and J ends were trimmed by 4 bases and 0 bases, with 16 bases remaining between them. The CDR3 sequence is CASSSGGGAYQETQYF. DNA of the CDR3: TGTGCCAGCAGCTCTGGTGGGGGCGCGTACCAAGAGACCCAGTACTTC.

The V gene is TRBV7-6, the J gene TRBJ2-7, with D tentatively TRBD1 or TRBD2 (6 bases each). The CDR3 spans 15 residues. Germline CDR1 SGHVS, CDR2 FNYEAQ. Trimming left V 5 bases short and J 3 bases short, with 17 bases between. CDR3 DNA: TGTGCCAGCAGCGCGGGTACGGGGGCCGACTACGAGCAGTACTTC. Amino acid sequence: CASSAGTGADYEQYF.

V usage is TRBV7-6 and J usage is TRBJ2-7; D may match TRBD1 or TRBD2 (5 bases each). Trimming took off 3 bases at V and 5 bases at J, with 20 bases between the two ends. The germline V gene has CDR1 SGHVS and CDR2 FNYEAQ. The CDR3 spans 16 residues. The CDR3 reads CASSFAPWGSGDEQYF. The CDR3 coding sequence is TGTGCCAGCAGCTTCGCCCCCTGGGGGAGTGGCGACGAGCAGTACTTC.

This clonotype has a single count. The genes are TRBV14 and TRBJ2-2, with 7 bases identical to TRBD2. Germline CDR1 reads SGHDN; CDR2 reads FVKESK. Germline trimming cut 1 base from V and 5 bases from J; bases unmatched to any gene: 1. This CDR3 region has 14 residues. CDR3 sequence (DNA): TGTGCCAGCAGCCAAGGACTAGCTACCGGGGAGCTGTTTTTT. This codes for CASSQGLATGELFF.

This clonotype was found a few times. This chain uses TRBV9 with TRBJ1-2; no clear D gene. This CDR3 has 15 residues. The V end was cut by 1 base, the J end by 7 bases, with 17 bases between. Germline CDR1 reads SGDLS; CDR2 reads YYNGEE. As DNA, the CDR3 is TGTGCCAGCAGCGTATCAAATGTGGGGTTCGGTGGCTACACCTTC. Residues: CASSVSNVGFGGYTF.

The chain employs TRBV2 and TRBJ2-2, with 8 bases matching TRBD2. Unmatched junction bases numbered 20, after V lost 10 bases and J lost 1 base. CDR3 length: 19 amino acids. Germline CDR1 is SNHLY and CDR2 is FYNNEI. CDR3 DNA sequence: TGTGCCACCATAGTTTCCGGGGTGTCGCTAGCGGGGAACACCGGGGAGCTGTTTTTT. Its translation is CATIVSGVSLAGNTGELFF.

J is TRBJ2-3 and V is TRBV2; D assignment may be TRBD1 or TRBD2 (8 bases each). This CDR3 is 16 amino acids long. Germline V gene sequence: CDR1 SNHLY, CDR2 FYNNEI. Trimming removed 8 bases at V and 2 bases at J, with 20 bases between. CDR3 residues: CASQGASGGYTDTQYF. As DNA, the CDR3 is TGTGCCAGCCAGGGGGCCAGCGGGGGATACACAGATACGCAGTATTTT.

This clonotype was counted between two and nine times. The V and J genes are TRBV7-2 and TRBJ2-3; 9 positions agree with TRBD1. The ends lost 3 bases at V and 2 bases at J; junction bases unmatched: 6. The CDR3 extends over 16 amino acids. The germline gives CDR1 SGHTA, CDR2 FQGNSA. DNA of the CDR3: TGTGCCAGCAGCTTGCTCGGGACAGGGTTCACAGATACGCAGTATTTT. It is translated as CASSLLGTGFTDTQYF.

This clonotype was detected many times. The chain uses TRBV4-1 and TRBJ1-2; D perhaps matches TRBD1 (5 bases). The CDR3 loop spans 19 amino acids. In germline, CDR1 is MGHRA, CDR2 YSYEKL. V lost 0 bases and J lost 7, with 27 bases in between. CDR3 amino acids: CASSQEDTTTPGSRGGYTF. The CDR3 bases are TGCGCCAGCAGCCAAGAGGACACCACTACGCCAGGCTCGAGGGGTGGCTACACCTTC.

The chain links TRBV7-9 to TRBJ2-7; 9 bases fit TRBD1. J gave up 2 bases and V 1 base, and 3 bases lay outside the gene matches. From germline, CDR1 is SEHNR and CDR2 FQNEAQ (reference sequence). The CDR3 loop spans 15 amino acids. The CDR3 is CASSLVGQGTYEQYF. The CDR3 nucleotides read TGTGCCAGCAGCTTAGTGGGACAGGGAACCTACGAGCAGTACTTC.

The CDR3 bases are TGTGCCAGCAGTGATTATGATACGCAGTATTTT. Translating gives CASSDYDTQYF. V and J are TRBV25-1 and TRBJ2-3; D uncertain. CDR1 MGHDK and CDR2 SYGVNS come from the germline V gene. V shed 3 bases and J shed 6 bases, with 4 bases lying between them. This CDR3 region has 11 residues. The variable domain in full, completed from reference TRBV25-1 and TRBJ2-3, reads EADIYQTPRYLVIGTGKKITLECSQTMGHDKMYWYQQDPGMELHLIHYSYGVNSTEKGDLSSESTVSRIRTEHFPLTLESARPSHTSQYLCASSDYDTQYFGPGTRLTVL.

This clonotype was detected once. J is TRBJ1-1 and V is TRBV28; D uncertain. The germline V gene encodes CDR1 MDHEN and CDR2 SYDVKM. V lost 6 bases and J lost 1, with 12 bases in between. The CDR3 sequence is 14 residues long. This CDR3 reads CASSPHPTNTEAFF. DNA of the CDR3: TGTGCCAGCAGCCCTCACCCGACGAACACTGAAGCTTTCTTT.